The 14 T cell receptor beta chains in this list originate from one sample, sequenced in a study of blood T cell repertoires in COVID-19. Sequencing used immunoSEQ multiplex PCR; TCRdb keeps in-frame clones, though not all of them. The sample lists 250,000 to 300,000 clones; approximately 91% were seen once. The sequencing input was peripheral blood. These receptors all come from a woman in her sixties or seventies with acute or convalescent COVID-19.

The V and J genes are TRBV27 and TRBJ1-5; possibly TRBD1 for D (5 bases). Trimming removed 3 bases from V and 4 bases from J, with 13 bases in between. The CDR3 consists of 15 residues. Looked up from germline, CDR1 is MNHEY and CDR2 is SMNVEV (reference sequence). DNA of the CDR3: TGTGCCAGCAGTTTTTATCCGGGGGATAATCAGCCCCAGCATTTT. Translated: CASSFYPGDNQPQHF.

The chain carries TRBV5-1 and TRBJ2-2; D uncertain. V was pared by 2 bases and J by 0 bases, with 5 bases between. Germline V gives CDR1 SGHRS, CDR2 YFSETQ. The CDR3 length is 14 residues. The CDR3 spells CASSFGANTGELFF. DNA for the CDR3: TGCGCCAGCAGCTTTGGAGCGAACACCGGGGAGCTGTTTTTT.

Here the CDR3 reads CASSTTSGEQYF. DNA of the CDR3: TGTGCCAGCAGCACGACTAGCGGGGAGCAGTACTTC. The chain carries TRBV28 and TRBJ2-7, with TRBD2 matching 10 bases. The V gene end was trimmed by 6 bases and the J gene end by 7 bases; junction bases not matched to a gene: 3. The CDR3 is 12 amino acids. Germline-derived CDR1 and CDR2 are MDHEN and SYDVKM.

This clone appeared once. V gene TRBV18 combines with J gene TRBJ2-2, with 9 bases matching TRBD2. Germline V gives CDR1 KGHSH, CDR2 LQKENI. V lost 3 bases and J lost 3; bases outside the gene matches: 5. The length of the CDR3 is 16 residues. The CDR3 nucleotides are TGTGCCAGCTCACCGGGGTTAGCGGGAGACACCGGGGAGCTGTTTTTT. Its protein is CASSPGLAGDTGELFF. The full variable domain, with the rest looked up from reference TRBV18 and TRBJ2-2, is NAGVMQNPRHLVRRRGQEARLRCSPMKGHSHVYWYRQLPEEGLKFMVYLQKENIIDESGMPKERFSAEFPKEGPSILRIQQVVRGDSAAYFCASSPGLAGDTGELFFGEGSRLTVL.

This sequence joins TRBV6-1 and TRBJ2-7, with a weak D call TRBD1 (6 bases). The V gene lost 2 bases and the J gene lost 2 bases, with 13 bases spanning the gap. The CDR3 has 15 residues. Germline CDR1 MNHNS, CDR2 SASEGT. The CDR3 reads CASSENQGTAYEQYF. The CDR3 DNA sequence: TGTGCCAGCAGTGAAAACCAGGGGACCGCCTACGAGCAGTACTTC.

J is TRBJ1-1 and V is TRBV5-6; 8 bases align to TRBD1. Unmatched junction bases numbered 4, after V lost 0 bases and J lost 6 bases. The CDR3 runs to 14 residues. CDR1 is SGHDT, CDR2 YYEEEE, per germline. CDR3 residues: CASSLDKQGAEAFF. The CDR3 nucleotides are TGTGCCAGCAGCTTGGACAAACAGGGGGCTGAAGCTTTCTTT. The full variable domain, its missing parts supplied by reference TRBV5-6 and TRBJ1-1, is DAGVTQSPTHLIKTRGQQVTLRCSPKSGHDTVSWYQQALGQGPQFIFQYYEEEERQRGNFPDRFSGHQFPNYSSELNVNALLLGDSALYLCASSLDKQGAEAFFGQGTRLTVV.

CDR3 protein: CASSSGRETPEAFF. The CDR3 nucleotides are TGTGCCAGCAGTTCAGGACGGGAAACCCCTGAAGCTTTCTTT. This chain joins TRBV7-2 and TRBJ1-1; D not certain. The V gene's germline CDR1 is SGHTA and CDR2 FQGNSA. The CDR3 covers 14 residues. V shed 6 bases and J shed 6 bases, with 17 bases lying between them.

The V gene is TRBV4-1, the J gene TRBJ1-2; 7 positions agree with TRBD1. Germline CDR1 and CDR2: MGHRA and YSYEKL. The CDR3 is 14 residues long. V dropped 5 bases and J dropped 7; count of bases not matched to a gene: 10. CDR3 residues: CASSSGGTFFGYTF. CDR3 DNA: TGCGCCAGCAGCTCAGGGGGGACATTTTTTGGCTACACCTTC.

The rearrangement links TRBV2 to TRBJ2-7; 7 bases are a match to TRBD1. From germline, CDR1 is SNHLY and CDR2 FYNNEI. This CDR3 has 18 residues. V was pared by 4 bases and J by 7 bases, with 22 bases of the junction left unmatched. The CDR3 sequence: CASSVVRDGGTALSEQYF. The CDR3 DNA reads TGTGCCAGCAGTGTCGTTCGAGATGGTGGGACAGCCCTTTCGGAGCAGTACTTC.

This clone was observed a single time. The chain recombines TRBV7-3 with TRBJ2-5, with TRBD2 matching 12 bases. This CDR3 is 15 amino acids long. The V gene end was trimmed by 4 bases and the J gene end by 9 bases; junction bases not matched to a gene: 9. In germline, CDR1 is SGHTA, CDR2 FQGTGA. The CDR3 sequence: CASSSTGTSGLAQYF. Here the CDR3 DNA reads TGTGCCAGCAGCTCCACCGGGACTAGCGGGTTGGCCCAGTACTTC. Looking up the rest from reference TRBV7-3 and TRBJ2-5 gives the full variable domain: GAGVSQTPSNKVTEKGKYVELRCDPISGHTALYWYRQSLGQGPEFLIYFQGTGAADDSGLPNDRFFAVRPEGSVSTLKIQRTERGDSAVYLCASSSTGTSGLAQYFGPGTRLLVL.

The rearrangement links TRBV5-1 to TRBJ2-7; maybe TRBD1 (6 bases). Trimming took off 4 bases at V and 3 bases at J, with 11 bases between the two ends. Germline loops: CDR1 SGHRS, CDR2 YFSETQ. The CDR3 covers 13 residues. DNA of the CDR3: TGCGCCAGCAGCCCCACAGGGAACTACGAGCAGTACTTC. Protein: CASSPTGNYEQYF.

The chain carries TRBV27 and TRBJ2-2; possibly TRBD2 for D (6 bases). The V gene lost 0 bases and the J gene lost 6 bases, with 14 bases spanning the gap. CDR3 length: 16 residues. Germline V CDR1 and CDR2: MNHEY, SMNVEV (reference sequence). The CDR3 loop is CASSLSSTGVPGELFF. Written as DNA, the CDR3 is TGTGCCAGCAGTTTATCGAGTACGGGAGTTCCCGGGGAGCTGTTTTTT.

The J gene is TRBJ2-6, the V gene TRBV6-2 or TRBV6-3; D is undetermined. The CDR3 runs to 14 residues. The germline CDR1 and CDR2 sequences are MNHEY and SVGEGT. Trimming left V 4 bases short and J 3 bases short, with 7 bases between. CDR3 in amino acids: CASSLTYGANVLTF. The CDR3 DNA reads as TGTGCCAGCAGTTTGACATATGGGGCCAACGTCCTGACTTTC.

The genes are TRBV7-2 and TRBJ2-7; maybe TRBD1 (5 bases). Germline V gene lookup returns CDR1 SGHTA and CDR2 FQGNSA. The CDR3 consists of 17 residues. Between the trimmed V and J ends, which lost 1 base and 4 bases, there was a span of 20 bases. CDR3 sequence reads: CASSLGWGARHLYEQYF. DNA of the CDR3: TGTGCCAGCAGCTTAGGGTGGGGCGCTCGCCACCTATACGAGCAGTACTTC.